The sequence of this TCR beta chain was determined in a study of hypomethylating agent response in myelodysplastic syndrome. This CDR3 contains 12 residues. Germline V CDR1 and CDR2: GTSNPN, SVGIG (reference sequence). The protocol was immunoSEQ multiplex PCR, while the TCRdb copy is restricted to in-frame clones and leaves out a portion. The data contain about 10,000 clones, over 80% of them singletons. Points on this clone: The antigen is undetermined.

Study outcomes and limitations: The cohort was small, with only around eleven patients analyzed. More novel clonotypes appeared in responders; more contracted clonotypes appeared in non-responders after treatment. No significant post-treatment change in richness, rarefaction diversity or clonality, across all patients or response groups.

This sample comprised bone marrow, obtained before or after starting hypomethylating agent treatment for myelodysplastic syndrome (not recorded which). V and J are TRBV30 and TRBJ1-1; tentatively, D is TRBD1 (6 bases). The sequence came from a human donor with myelodysplastic syndrome. CDR3 nucleotide sequence: TGTGTCGGGGGTAGGGGGGACACTGAAGCTTTCTTT. This gives the protein CVGGRGDTEAFF.